This T cell receptor (beta chain) was recorded in a study of cytomegalovirus exposure and HLA in healthy donors. Study-level points and caveats: A missense variant in DCLRE1C was later tied to TCR beta V- and J-gene trimming.

The PCR ran on 60 Vbeta and 13 Jbeta primers. Data came from immunoSEQ multiplex PCR; TCRdb stores just in-frame clones and leaves some out. The sample consists of around 100,000 clones, approximately 70% of them appearing once. Comment on this clone: The antigen is not known. Mismatch with germline at one junction end may stem from a read error.

Per the germline V gene, CDR1 is SGHDN and CDR2 is FVKESK. CDR3 length: 15 amino acids. Material for sequencing was PBMCs. The chain employs TRBV14 and TRBJ2-3; 9 bases agree with TRBD1. The sequence derives from a man under 40 in good health and CMV-seropositive. The CDR3 region is CASSRDRVRTDAQYF. Written as DNA, the CDR3 is TGTGCCAGCAGCCGGGACAGGGTCAGGACAGATGCGCAGTATTTT.